These 18 T cell receptor beta chains came from one sample sequenced in a study of CD8+CD57+ T cells in acquired aplastic anemia. CDR3 and TCR beta VDJ profiling relied on genomic DNA as the template. TCRdb called the reads again in MiXCR, with one record for every CDR3 protein. The data show about 190,000 distinct CDR3 sequences, around half seen once. Sequenced: sorted CD4+, CD8+, or CD8+CD57+ T cells (not recorded which) from PBMCs. Receptor source: a human donor in good health, serving as a control.

This clonotype was seen only a few times. V usage is TRBV30 and J usage is TRBJ1-6; tentative D call: TRBD1 (5 bases). Germline loops: CDR1 GTSNPN, CDR2 SVGIG (reference sequence). The CDR3 runs 14 residues. V gave up 4 bases and J gave up 6 bases, with 13 bases separating them. Here the CDR3 reads CAWNGPGVNSPLHF. In DNA form, the CDR3 reads TGTGCCTGGAATGGCCCGGGGGTTAATTCACCCCTCCACTTT.

This clonotype has a single count. The chain combines TRBV20-1 with TRBJ2-5; D tentatively fits TRBD1 or TRBD2 (5 bases each). The V and J ends lost 3 bases and 5 bases respectively, with 16 bases between them. Germline V gives CDR1 DFQATT, CDR2 SNEGSKA (reference sequence). The CDR3 extends over 14 amino acids. CDR3 region: CSASGRESTETQYF. The CDR3 DNA follows: TGCAGTGCTAGCGGCAGGGAGAGCACCGAGACCCAGTACTTC.

As regards this clonotype: The CDR3 carries no conserved terminal phenylalanine or tryptophan, so it likely arises from a read error. The rearrangement uses TRBV10-2 and TRBJ2-7, with D maybe TRBD1 (6 bases). Trimming pared 7 bases from V and 2 bases from J, leaving 18 bases between. The CDR3 is 15 residues long. CDR1 WSHSY and CDR2 SAAADI come from the germline V gene. The CDR3 loop is CASNARSGDPYEQYL. CDR3 nucleotides: TGCGCCAGCAACGCCCGGTCAGGGGACCCCTACGAGCAGTACCTC.

This clonotype was observed at least ten times. This sequence joins TRBV6-2 or TRBV6-3 and TRBJ1-2, with TRBD1 matching over 8 bases. After removal of 3 bases from V and 0 bases from J, the junction contained 6 bases not matched to a gene. CDR3 length equals 16 residues. The germline V gene has CDR1 MNHEY and CDR2 SVGEGT. CDR3 loop: CASSYARDRTNYGYTF. The CDR3 nucleotides read TGTGCCAGCAGTTATGCGCGGGACAGGACTAACTATGGCTACACCTTC.

The chain couples TRBV7-2 to TRBJ2-2; 8 bases agree with TRBD1. Germline lookup yields CDR1 SGHTA and CDR2 FQGNSA. This CDR3 is built from 15 residues. Trimming at V came to 5 bases and at J to 5 bases, leaving 7 bases not matched to a gene. The CDR3, as DNA: TGTGCCAGCAGCGCCGGACAGGGAGGTACCGGGGAGCTGTTTTTT. This codes for CASSAGQGGTGELFF.

The chain employs TRBV7-2 and TRBJ2-5; possible D gene TRBD2, 6 bases. The CDR3 totals 15 residues. Per the germline V gene, CDR1 is SGHTA and CDR2 is FQGNSA. V lost 5 bases, J lost 2 bases, and 15 bases lay in between. Here the CDR3 DNA reads TGTGCCAGCAGCCCGGTCGCGGGGAGACAAGAGACCCAGTACTTC. Encoded protein: CASSPVAGRQETQYF.

This clonotype was found a few times. The genes are TRBV7-2 and TRBJ2-7, with 7 bases fitting TRBD1. Germline assignment: CDR1 SGHTA and CDR2 FQGNSA. CDR3 length: 15 amino acids. Unmatched junction bases numbered 4, after V lost 0 bases and J lost 2 bases. CDR3 protein: CASSLASGQAYEQYF. Written as DNA, the CDR3 is TGTGCCAGCAGCTTAGCTTCCGGACAGGCCTACGAGCAGTACTTC.

This clonotype was seen ten or more times. The V and J genes are TRBV7-9 and TRBJ1-5; D ambiguous. Trimming stripped 3 bases from V and 5 bases from J, with 5 bases between. The CDR3 consists of 12 residues. Per the germline V gene, CDR1 is SEHNR and CDR2 is FQNEAQ (reference sequence). CDR3 in DNA: TGTGCCAGCAGCTTCCCAGATCAGCCCCAGCATTTT. This translates into CASSFPDQPQHF.

This clonotype has only a few counts. CDR3 in amino acids: CSARDPRGTGELFF. The CDR3 coding sequence is TGCAGTGCTAGAGACCCAAGGGGCACCGGGGAGCTGTTTTTT. V and J are TRBV20-1 and TRBJ2-2, with TRBD1 as a possible D gene (5 bases). The CDR3 is 14 amino acids. Trimming cost V 0 bases and J 4 bases, with 9 bases left between them. In germline, CDR1 is DFQATT, CDR2 SNEGSKA (reference sequence).

Details on this clonotype: The conserved final phenylalanine or tryptophan is absent from the CDR3, which likely points to a read error. V is TRBV7-3 and J is TRBJ2-5; TRBD2 matches at 9 bases. Germline V gene sequence: CDR1 SGHTA, CDR2 FQGTGA. The CDR3 has 16 amino acids. CDR3 in DNA: TGTGCCAGCAGTTTAACCGGGACTAGCAGGATGGAGACCCAGTACCTC. Translation gives CASSLTGTSRMETQYL.

The sample holds a few counts of this clonotype. This rearrangement joins TRBV7-9 to TRBJ2-7, with TRBD2 matching over 8 bases. V lost 11 bases and J lost 4; bases outside the gene matches: 22. The CDR3 covers 17 residues. Germline CDR1 is SEHNR and CDR2 is FQNEAQ (reference sequence). CDR3 sequence reads: CAAQYPAAGGSNYEQYF. CDR3 coding DNA: TGTGCCGCCCAATATCCGGCGGCGGGAGGAAGCAATTACGAGCAGTACTTC. Full variable domain (outside the CDR3, taken from reference TRBV7-9 and TRBJ2-7): DTGVSQNPRHKITKRGQNVTFRCDPISEHNRLYWYRQTLGQGPEFLTYFQNEAQLEKSRLLSDRFSAERPKGSFSTLEIQRTEQGDSAMYLCAAQYPAAGGSNYEQYFGPGTRLTVT.

The rearrangement joins TRBV25-1 to TRBJ2-1; 9 nucleotides line up with TRBD1. Germline V gene data show CDR1 as MGHDK and CDR2 as SYGVNS. The CDR3 has 15 residues. With 2 bases clipped from V and 6 bases from J, the junction kept 5 bases outside the gene matches. CDR3 DNA: TGTGCCAGCAGTGAACCCGGGACAGGGCCCAATGAGCAGTTCTTC. Its translation is CASSEPGTGPNEQFF.

The sample holds many counts of this clonotype. This sequence joins TRBV25-1 and TRBJ2-3; TRBD1 matches at 10 bases. The CDR3 sequence is 13 residues long. Germline trimming cut 5 bases from V and 6 bases from J; bases unmatched to any gene: 2. Looked up from germline, CDR1 is MGHDK and CDR2 is SYGVNS. CDR3 nucleotide sequence: TGTGCCAGCAGTCGGACAGGGGGGGATACGCAGTATTTT. This translates into CASSRTGGDTQYF.

The chain uses TRBV11-3 and TRBJ2-5; D is unresolved. The J call is in doubt because the DNA end fits TRBJ2-1 better. Looked up from germline, CDR1 is SGHNT and CDR2 is YENEEA. The CDR3 loop spans 12 amino acids. The CDR3 here is CASSLQYNEQFF. The CDR3 DNA is TGTGCCAGCAGCCTTCAGTACAATGAGCAGTTCTTC.

In the case of this clonotype: With a much larger clone just one base away, this may be a read error. V and J are TRBV7-8 and TRBJ2-1; a weak D match, TRBD2 (6 bases). Germline V lookup: CDR1 SGHVS, CDR2 FQNEAQ. The CDR3 contains 15 residues. The CDR3 DNA sequence: TGTGCCAGCAGCCTAGCCACACTGGGCGGGGCTTCGTGGTCCTTC. Its translation is CASSLATLGGASWSF.

This clonotype was counted once. This chain joins TRBV20-1 and TRBJ2-7; D possibly corresponds to TRBD2 (6 bases). This CDR3 comprises 12 residues. The V gene's germline CDR1 is DFQATT and CDR2 SNEGSKA (reference sequence). Trimming cost V 6 bases and J 6 bases, with 15 bases left between them. CDR3: CSAPTGRFEQYF. DNA for the CDR3: TGCAGTGCCCCGACGGGGAGGTTCGAGCAGTACTTC.

The V and J genes are TRBV10-3 and TRBJ1-4; 7 bases agree with TRBD1. V shed 4 bases, J shed 3 bases, and the junction held 8 bases outside the gene matches. This CDR3 contains 16 residues. Germline-derived CDR1 and CDR2 are ENHRY and SYGVKD. The CDR3 sequence: CAISGEGTGANEKLFF. The CDR3 nucleotides read TGTGCCATCAGTGGGGAGGGTACAGGGGCTAATGAAAAACTGTTTTTT.

On this clonotype itself: As the CDR3 is not closed by the conserved phenylalanine or tryptophan, this likely results from a read error. It is unclear where the CDR3 begins or ends on the DNA, so no DNA is shown, and the CDR3 is as TCRdb lists it. The chain carries TRBV28 and TRBJ1-6. Both ends counted, the CDR3 spans 10 residues. Germline V gene sequence: CDR1 MDHEN, CDR2 SYDVKM. CDR3 loop: CASSFSALPS.